This TCR beta chain came from a study of blood T cells in healthy people across ages. Overall study results and limits: In these data, TCR beta diversity tracked strongly with naive T cell percentage. Higher diversity, along with more naive CD4+ cells, distinguished long-lived donors from aged donors.

The second PCR ran roughly 7 to 12 cycles with a sample-barcoded 5' primer and J-beta primers. TCRdb reprocessed the 5' RACE reads with MiXCR, giving one entry per CDR3 protein. This table has hundreds of thousands of distinct CDR3 sequences, approximately 53% appearing once. Concerning this clonotype itself: The antigen remains undetermined.

V trimming: 4 bases; J trimming: 5 bases; junction bases outside the gene matches: 5. This CDR3 comprises 15 residues. Germline V lookup: CDR1 KGHSH, CDR2 LQKENI. V gene TRBV18 combines with J gene TRBJ2-7; 13 bases agree with TRBD2. This clonotype was sampled from a man between 35 and 55 years old in good health. Material: blood. CDR3 region: CASSHRTSGRDEQYF. The CDR3 DNA follows: TGTGCCAGCTCACACCGGACTAGCGGGAGAGACGAGCAGTACTTC.